The 20 T cell receptor beta chains reported below all come from one sample, sequenced in a study of blood T cell repertoires in COVID-19. Only in-frame clones appear in the TCRdb table, and some are missing; sequencing was by immunoSEQ multiplex PCR. The data hold approximately 180,000 clones, with 80% to 90% observed a single time. Sequenced input: peripheral blood. These receptors originate from a woman of 80 years or more with COVID-19, enrolled during active disease.

The count of this clone is one. The genes are TRBV7-8 and TRBJ2-7; D is unclear. V was shortened by 1 base and J by 6 bases, with 10 bases between the two germline ends. From germline, CDR1 is SGHVS and CDR2 FQNEAQ. The CDR3 has 13 residues. CDR3 sequence (DNA): TGTGCCAGCAGCTTAGTCGGGTTGAGCGAGCAGTACTTC. As protein: CASSLVGLSEQYF.

This chain joins TRBV10-1 and TRBJ2-7; D perhaps matches TRBD1 (5 bases). Trimming removed 5 bases from V and 8 bases from J, with 10 bases in between. Germline lookup yields CDR1 WNHNN and CDR2 SYGVQD (reference sequence). This CDR3 has 11 residues. The CDR3 coding sequence is TGCGCCAGCAGTACCAGGGTTAAGCAGTACTTC. Translating it yields CASSTRVKQYF.

This clone has only one observation. The chain links TRBV3-1 (or the pseudogene TRBV3-2) to TRBJ1-1, with D maybe TRBD1 (5 bases). V lost 3 bases to trimming and J lost 1 base, with 18 bases between them. This CDR3 is built from 17 residues. Germline values: CDR1 LGHDT, CDR2 YNNKEL (reference sequence). In DNA form, the CDR3 reads TGTGCCAGCAGCCAGGGGCCTGTTGGCAGGGCGAACACTGAAGCTTTCTTT. It is translated as CASSQGPVGRANTEAFF.

The chain is built from TRBV18 and TRBJ1-3; D gene ambiguous. V was trimmed by 2 bases and J by 1 base, leaving 12 bases between them. The CDR3 has 16 amino acids. Germline assignment: CDR1 KGHSH and CDR2 LQKENI. In DNA, the CDR3 is TGTGCCAGCTCACCAATGGGAGGTTCTTCTGGAAACACCATATATTTT. Protein product: CASSPMGGSSGNTIYF. Supplemented by reference TRBV18 and TRBJ1-3, the full variable domain reads NAGVMQNPRHLVRRRGQEARLRCSPMKGHSHVYWYRQLPEEGLKFMVYLQKENIIDESGMPKERFSAEFPKEGPSILRIQQVVRGDSAAYFCASSPMGGSSGNTIYFGEGSWLTVV.

This clone was detected many times. The J gene is TRBJ1-1, the V gene TRBV12-5, with 8 bases matching TRBD1. V was clipped by 4 bases and J by 5 bases; unmatched bases: 3. The CDR3 runs 13 residues. CDR1 LGHNT and CDR2 FRNRAP come from the germline V gene. CDR3 in DNA: TGTGCTAGTGGTTCAGGGGGCAGGACTGAAGCTTTCTTT. This translates into CASGSGGRTEAFF.

This clone was detected once. V and J are TRBV4-2 and TRBJ1-2; D call uncertain. Trimming left V 0 bases short and J 8 bases short, with 16 bases between. Per germline, CDR1 LGHNA and CDR2 YNFKEQ. The CDR3 is 15 amino acids. The CDR3 spells CASSQDLGSLRGYTF. CDR3 DNA sequence: TGTGCCAGCAGCCAAGATCTCGGGTCCCTCCGAGGCTACACCTTC.

This clone was seen only once. The chain is built from TRBV5-5 and TRBJ2-2; 7 bases are a match to TRBD1. Per the germline V gene, CDR1 is SGHKS and CDR2 is YYEKEE (reference sequence). V lost 5 bases, J lost 5 bases, and 9 bases stayed unmatched. CDR3 length: 15 residues. The DNA of the CDR3 is TGTGCCAGCAGACAAGACAGGGTTCGGACCGGGGAGCTGTTTTTT. Residues: CASRQDRVRTGELFF. Full variable domain (rest looked up from reference TRBV5-5 and TRBJ2-2): DAGVTQSPTHLIKTRGQQVTLRCSPISGHKSVSWYQQVLGQGPQFIFQYYEKEERGRGNFPDRFSARQFPNYSSELNVNALLLGDSALYLCASRQDRVRTGELFFGEGSRLTVL.

The rearrangement joins TRBV5-1 to TRBJ2-7; D may be TRBD2 (5 bases). V shed 0 bases and J shed 0 bases, with 10 bases lying between them. Germline V gives CDR1 SGHRS, CDR2 YFSETQ. This CDR3 region has 15 residues. This CDR3 is CASSLGGSSSYEQYF. In nucleotides, the CDR3 is TGCGCCAGCAGCTTGGGCGGGTCGAGCTCCTACGAGCAGTACTTC.

In nucleotides, the CDR3 is TGTGCCACAGGGCGTAACAATGAGCAGTTCTTC. Protein sequence: CATGRNNEQFF. V is TRBV2 and J is TRBJ2-1; tentative D call: TRBD1 (5 bases). The V end was cut by 10 bases, the J end by 5 bases, with 9 bases between. Germline lookup yields CDR1 SNHLY and CDR2 FYNNEI. The CDR3 has 11 residues.

V usage is TRBV18 and J usage is TRBJ2-3; 8 bases line up with TRBD2. The CDR3 length is 16 residues. V gave up 2 bases and J gave up 4 bases; unmatched junction bases: 8. Germline assignment: CDR1 KGHSH and CDR2 LQKENI. The CDR3 spells CASSPGGGLLADTQYF. For the CDR3, the DNA is TGTGCCAGCTCACCAGGCGGGGGGCTTCTTGCAGATACGCAGTATTTT.

This chain joins TRBV10-3 and TRBJ2-3; TRBD1 matches at 8 bases. The CDR3 sequence is 15 residues long. Germline V lookup: CDR1 ENHRY, CDR2 SYGVKD. V lost 1 base and J lost 4; bases outside the gene matches: 4. In nucleotides, the CDR3 is TGTGCCATCAGTGAGTACGGACAGGGCGCAGATACGCAGTATTTT. Protein sequence: CAISEYGQGADTQYF.

The chain employs TRBV6-5 and TRBJ2-7, with D unclear. V lost 6 bases and J 0 bases, leaving 12 bases between the germline ends. Per germline, CDR1 MNHEY and CDR2 SVGAGI. The CDR3 is 14 amino acids. As DNA, the CDR3 is TGTGCCAGCAGCCGGGTCTTTAGCTCCTACGAGCAGTACTTC. The encoded protein is CASSRVFSSYEQYF.

The chain combines TRBV7-9 with TRBJ1-2; possibly TRBD1 for D (5 bases). V was clipped by 6 bases and J by 9 bases, with 17 bases between them. The germline V gene encodes CDR1 SEHNR and CDR2 FQNEAQ (reference sequence). The CDR3 is 13 residues long. The CDR3 sequence: CASSFGGERSYTF. DNA for the CDR3: TGTGCCAGCAGTTTTGGGGGGGAAAGGAGCTACACCTTC.

V usage is TRBV29-1 and J usage is TRBJ1-1; no firm D call. This CDR3 has 13 residues. The germline gives CDR1 SQVTM, CDR2 ANQGSEA. The germline V and J ends were trimmed by 6 bases and 1 base, with 12 bases remaining between them. CDR3 sequence: CSVRKQENTEAFF. CDR3 bases: TGCAGCGTGCGGAAACAAGAGAACACTGAAGCTTTCTTT.

The chain recombines TRBV30 with TRBJ1-6; 7 nucleotides align to TRBD1. The ends lost 4 bases at V and 6 bases at J; junction bases unmatched: 6. This CDR3 comprises 14 residues. Germline values: CDR1 GTSNPN, CDR2 SVGIG (reference sequence). The chain's CDR3 is CAWKSGQSNSPLHF. In DNA form, the CDR3 reads TGTGCCTGGAAGTCGGGACAGAGTAATTCACCCCTCCACTTT.

The chain uses TRBV10-3 and TRBJ2-7; 9 nucleotides align to TRBD2. V shed 4 bases and J 6 bases; nucleotides not matched to a gene: 10. The germline V gene encodes CDR1 ENHRY and CDR2 SYGVKD. The CDR3 covers 15 residues. The CDR3 DNA sequence: TGTGCCATCAGTGGTGGAGTAGCGGGAGCCTCCGAGCAGTACTTC. Protein: CAISGGVAGASEQYF.

J is TRBJ2-2 and V is TRBV6-1; 10 nucleotides agree with TRBD2. V was clipped by 4 bases and J by 0 bases; unmatched bases: 5. This CDR3 comprises 17 residues. The V gene's germline CDR1 is MNHNS and CDR2 SASEGT. CDR3 coding DNA: TGTGCCAGCAGTGTCTCTAGCGGGGGAACGAACACCGGGGAGCTGTTTTTT. This sequence encodes CASSVSSGGTNTGELFF.

This chain connects TRBV6-5 to TRBJ1-3; 8 bases agree with TRBD1. The ends lost 4 bases at V and 4 bases at J; junction bases unmatched: 6. There are 15 residues in the CDR3. From germline, CDR1 is MNHEY and CDR2 SVGAGI. In nucleotides, the CDR3 is TGTGCCAGCAGTTCCTGGACAGGGATCGGAAACACCATATATTTT. Translating gives CASSSWTGIGNTIYF.

The chain employs TRBV21-1 and TRBJ2-7; the table gives TRBD1 as D, unverified against the DNA. TRBV21-1 is shown as a pseudogene. This CDR3 spans 15 amino acids. In DNA form, the CDR3 reads TGTGCCAGCAGCAACAAGGACAGGAGTGGGCACGAGCAGTACTTC. Its translation is CASSNKDRSGHEQYF.

The chain employs TRBV5-1 and TRBJ2-7, with D possibly being TRBD2 (6 bases). The CDR3 totals 14 residues. V gave up 2 bases and J gave up 6 bases, with 15 bases separating them. Germline lookup yields CDR1 SGHRS and CDR2 YFSETQ. In DNA form, the CDR3 reads TGCGCCAGCAGCTTAGACGGGACTCTGGGCGAGCAGTACTTC. It codes for CASSLDGTLGEQYF.